The T cell receptor beta chain under discussion was sequenced for a study of blood T cell repertoires in COVID-19. Study-level information: Collection of acute and convalescent COVID-19 samples took place in the United States, Italy and Spain. T cells, B-cell-depleted T cells, or PBMCs supplied cDNA or gDNA.

Produced via immunoSEQ multiplex PCR; TCRdb's table is partial and in-frame only. The profile shows around 110,000 clones, 82% of them singletons. V was shortened by 8 bases and J by 8 bases, with 18 bases between the two germline ends. Germline loops: CDR1 LNHNV, CDR2 YYDKDF (reference sequence). The CDR3 is 13 residues long. This clone was seen only a few times. Sequenced sample: peripheral blood. The receptor was derived from a man between 65 and 85 years old with acute or convalescent COVID-19. The gene calls are TRBV15 and TRBJ1-2; TRBD1 might be the D (5 bases). DNA of the CDR3: TGTGCCACCCGCCCCGCCGGGGAGGGGGGCTACACCTTC. Translation gives CATRPAGEGGYTF.